What follows describes a single T cell receptor (beta chain). The sample holds a few counts of this clonotype. What antigen it recognizes has not been identified. No qualities accompany the bases; no much larger clone lies one base away. This entry belongs to a study of naive and memory T cell subsets (dated by TCRdb to the late 2010s). For the wider study: Sorted naive and memory T cell subsets from peripheral blood were analyzed in the study using a UMI-based, open-source pipeline for TCR alpha and beta sequencing. RNA was DNase-treated and reverse transcribed with TCR constant-region primers, mostly using SuperScript III. IgG serology results and the functional CMV T cell responses were in complete agreement. General study outcomes and caveats: A few larger clonotypes were present in naive repertoires, particularly the CD8 repertoires, and these clonotypes were possibly memory cells re-expressing CD45RA. The abundance of TCRs followed a power law with an exponent that differed between naive and memory subsets yet stayed consistent across the three individuals. Once error correction was done, more than 90% of naive TCR sequences showed up just once, which made the naive abundance distributions much steeper than those of the memory subsets. No ground truth was available to validate the repertoire findings for the naive and memory subsets. A clonotype was defined as a single alpha or beta chain sequence rather than as a paired alpha/beta receptor. In both CD4 and CD8 cells, the Gini index increased while Shannon and inverse Simpson diversity decreased from naive through CM, EM and EMRA. RNA-based TCR counts may be affected by expression changes linked to T cell activation and differentiation.

Separate amplification of TCR alpha and beta chain libraries was performed from the second PCR step onward. CMV status of each donor was established by measuring IFNgamma production from CD4+ T cells after fresh PBMCs were stimulated overnight with CMV viral lysate. Miltenyi beads were used first to positively select CD4 T cells, and CD8 T cells were then positively selected from the CD4-negative fraction. After staining for CD3, CD4, CD8, CD45RA, CD27 and a live/dead dye, cells were sorted on a BD Aria II into four subsets based on CD45RA and CD27. A few healthy volunteers provided blood, and the blood of each volunteer was split into CD4 and CD8 T cells and then into four differentiation subsets. About 120 ml of peripheral blood was drawn per donor, and PBMC were isolated by Ficoll-Paque PLUS density-gradient centrifugation. After sorting, cells were lysed in RLT buffer, RNA was extracted using a Qiagen RNeasy kit, and the extracted RNA was stored at -80 degrees C.

Libraries came from UMI-ligation and nested PCR. To cover both TRBC1 and TRBC2, the beta constant-region primer consisted of an equimolar mix of two oligonucleotides. The ligated cDNA went through four rounds of PCR with nested alpha and beta constant-region primers together with the SP2 primer. A single-stranded oligonucleotide carrying the SP2 primer and a 12-nucleotide UMI was ligated to the 3' end of the cDNA by T4 RNA ligase 1. Incubation of the ligation reaction lasted about 20-25 hours at 16 degrees C. PCR2 was usually performed as a SYBR Green qPCR and halted at a preset threshold so that over-amplification would not occur. Agencourt AMPure XP magnetic beads were used for all purifications after the first. Libraries were quantified by Qubit and checked on a TapeStation, where a main peak was expected near 650 bp. Sequencing of the pooled libraries was done on an Illumina MiSeq using v2 2x251 paired-end kits, which typically yielded about 1-2 million reads per sample. Each sample library was pooled at approximately 3.7 nM, and about 4.5-7.5% PhiX was included to improve cluster recognition. The study's own analysis went as follows. FASTQ reads processed by Demultiplexor were assigned V and J genes by Decombinator through tag matching that tolerated a single base-pair mismatch. Collapsinator used UMIs to correct both sequencing errors and frequency errors arising from PCR heterogeneity. CDR3Translator translated TCRs and extracted CDR3s from the conserved cysteine to the FGXG phenylalanine, flagging non-productive sequences. Gini, Shannon entropy and inverse Simpson indices were calculated on repertoires subsampled to equal numbers of UMI-defined TCRs. Clonotype abundance distributions were fitted to a power law by maximum likelihood within the linear range. On one naive CD8 sample, the pipeline and MIGEC gave similar UMI counts, unique TCR numbers and clonal distributions. One analysis removed from the naive repertoire any naive TCRs that were also present in any memory subset from the same donor. Repertoires were searched for 7,322 CMV-associated CDR3 sequences compiled from VDJdb and a published dataset. Starting from the raw public reads, TCRdb applied fastp trimming at Q25, assembled clones with MiXCR and retained in-frame beta chains. CDR3 protein sequences are deduplicated, and each keeps its most common genes and DNA. The V and J calls, along with clone size, are taken from TCRdb and not from the paper's own processing. This sample holds about 100,000 distinct CDR3 sequences; roughly 14% were observed only once. 2.5% to 3% of the sample goes to the ten largest clones.

The clonotype comes from a human donor in good health. Sequencing was carried out using naive CD8+ T cells from blood. The cell subset or site tag for this specimen amounts to: naive T cells, CD45RA high CD27+.

The CDR3 corresponds to CASTPGHGYTF. Here is the DNA: TGTGCCAGCACACCCGGACATGGCTACACCTTC. The V and J segments used are TRBV6-2 or TRBV6-3 and TRBJ1-2; the D gene cannot be named for sure. V loses 7 bases of germline sequence and J loses 6 bases, and the interval between the two ends is 9 bases. CDR3 length: 11 amino acids, cysteine to phenylalanine. The only DNA kept is the CDR3, 33 bases in frame from the first base. Reading the germline V gene gives CDR1 MNHEY and CDR2 SVGEGT.